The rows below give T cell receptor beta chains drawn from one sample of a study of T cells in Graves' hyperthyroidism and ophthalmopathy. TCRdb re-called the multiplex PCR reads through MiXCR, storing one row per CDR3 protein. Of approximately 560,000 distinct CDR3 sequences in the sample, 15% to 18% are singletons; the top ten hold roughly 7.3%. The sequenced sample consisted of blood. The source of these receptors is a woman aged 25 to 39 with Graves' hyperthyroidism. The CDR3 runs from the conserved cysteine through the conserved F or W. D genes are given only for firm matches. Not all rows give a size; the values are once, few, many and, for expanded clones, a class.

CDR3: CASSVVPHGRGNEQFF; DNA: TGTGCCAGCAGCGTAGTCCCTCACGGGAGAGGGAATGAGCAGTTCTTC; size: -; V: TRBV9; J: TRBJ2-1; D: -
CDR3: CASSLGSGGSNQPQHF; DNA: TGTGCCAGCAGCTTAGGTTCAGGCGGTAGCAATCAGCCCCAGCATTTT; size: many; V: TRBV7-2; J: TRBJ1-5; D: -
CDR3: CASSIRASGNNEQFF; DNA: TGTGCCAGCAGCATCCGGGCTAGCGGGAACAATGAGCAGTTCTTC; size: -; V: TRBV7-9; J: TRBJ2-1; D: TRBD2
CDR3: CATSRDRDRGWDQPQHF; DNA: TGTGCCACCAGCAGAGACCGGGACAGGGGGTGGGATCAGCCCCAGCATTTT; size: few; V: TRBV15; J: TRBJ1-5; D: TRBD1
CDR3: CASMEGYEQYF; DNA: TGTGCCAGCATGGAGGGCTACGAGCAGTACTTC; size: -; V: TRBV27; J: TRBJ2-7; D: -
CDR3: CASSQEERRMNTEAFF; DNA: TGCGCCAGCAGCCAAGAAGAACGCCGGATGAACACTGAAGCTTTCTTT; size: few; V: TRBV4-1; J: TRBJ1-1; D: -
CDR3: CASRGTGGPYGQYF; DNA: TGTGCCAGCAGAGGCACAGGGGGGCCCTACGGGCAGTACTTC; size: once; V: TRBV6-1; J: TRBJ2-7; D: TRBD1
CDR3: CASSLGGLEVPDTQYF; DNA: TGTGCCAGCAGTTTAGGGGGACTAGAGGTGCCAGATACGCAGTATTTT; size: many; V: TRBV27; J: TRBJ2-3; D: TRBD2
CDR3: CASSIPGLGETQYF; DNA: TGTGCCAGCAGTATACCGGGACTAGGGGAGACCCAGTACTTC; size: many; V: TRBV27; J: TRBJ2-5; D: TRBD2
CDR3: CASSFRQVAGELFF; DNA: TGTGCCAGCAGCTTCCGACAGGTGGCCGGGGAGCTGTTTTTT; size: many; V: TRBV11-2; J: TRBJ2-2; D: -
CDR3: CAISAGTAVNTGELFF; DNA: TGTGCCATCAGTGCCGGGACCGCAGTTAACACCGGGGAGCTGTTTTTT; size: few; V: TRBV10-3; J: TRBJ2-2; D: -
CDR3: CSVLSSGPYEQYF; DNA: TGCAGTGTCCTGAGTAGCGGACCCTACGAGCAGTACTTC; size: many; V: TRBV20-1; J: TRBJ2-7; D: -
CDR3: CASSRTESGANVLTF; DNA: TGTGCCAGCTCGCGCACAGAGTCTGGGGCCAACGTCCTGACTTTC; size: many; V: TRBV18; J: TRBJ2-6; D: -
CDR3: CSTPGRASYNEQFF; DNA: TGCAGTACCCCCGGGAGGGCCTCCTACAATGAGCAGTTCTTC; size: -; V: TRBV20-1; J: TRBJ2-1; D: TRBD2
CDR3: CASSLGGDRVRINEQFF; DNA: TGTGCCAGCAGCTTAGGGGGGGACAGGGTTCGGATCAATGAGCAGTTCTTC; size: many; V: TRBV7-8; J: TRBJ2-1; D: TRBD1